Detailed here is one T cell receptor (beta chain). The antigen remains unidentified. Trimming removed 7 bases from V and 4 bases from J; junction bases left unmatched: 3. The germline V gene has CDR1 MDHEN and CDR2 SYDVKM. There are 12 residues in the CDR3. This record comes from a study of T cell clones after liver transplantation. Study information: Post-transplant blood was tracked for graft-donor-reactive T cell clones identified in a pre-transplant mixed lymphocyte reaction. The study's findings and limits: Donor-reactive sequences fell more than third party-reactive ones, suggesting partial deletion. Graft donor-reactive T cells possibly entered the graft instead of undergoing deletion.

Only in-frame clones appear in the TCRdb table, and some are missing; sequencing was by immunoSEQ multiplex PCR. This table holds about 75,000 clones, 84% found once. J is TRBJ2-7 and V is TRBV28, with TRBD1 identical over 8 bases. Sequenced material: CD4+ T cells from blood, taken less than 50 months after liver transplant. The source is a human patient who received a liver transplant. Some of these T cells may belong to the graft donor. CDR3 sequence: CASNTGGYEQYF. The CDR3 nucleotides read TGTGCCAGCAATACAGGGGGTTACGAGCAGTACTTC. The entire variable domain, with the rest obtained from reference TRBV28 and TRBJ2-7, is as follows: DVKVTQSSRYLVKRTGEKVFLECVQDMDHENMFWYRQDPGLGLRLIYFSYDVKMKEKGDIPEGYSVSREKKERFSLILESASTNQTSMYLCASNTGGYEQYFGPGTRLTVT.